Reported below is one TCR beta chain. The antigen remains undetermined. Per germline, CDR1 LGHNA and CDR2 YNFKEQ. Trimming took off 0 bases at V and 7 bases at J, with 12 bases between the two ends. The CDR3 is 14 residues long. Built from TCR beta cDNA, the libraries had unique molecular identifiers in them. The authors obtained approximately 540,000 cDNA molecules from roughly 1.1 to 9.2 million T cells. TCRdb itself ran the PCR reads through MiXCR, one entry per CDR3 protein. The sample carries a few hundred thousand distinct CDR3 sequences, 34% recorded once. This specimen comes from a study of post-analysis software for immune sequencing data. On the study more broadly: Disease courses included relapsing-remitting, secondary progressive and progressive-relapsing multiple sclerosis.

Findings and limits, study-wide: Multiple sclerosis patients had significantly lower normalized Chao1 diversity than controls. Roughly five TRBV segments occurring more often in patients than controls included TRBV5-6, TRBV5-1 and TRBV20-1.

Sequencing was done on a sample of blood. This clonotype originated in a girl aged 2-17 years with multiple sclerosis. The V call is TRBV4-2, the J call TRBJ2-5, with D unclear. CDR3 region: CASSQEATIGTQYF. CDR3 DNA sequence: TGTGCCAGCAGCCAAGAGGCTACCATCGGGACCCAGTACTTC.